Detailed here is one T cell receptor (beta chain). Its antigen is not identified. Assay: immunoSEQ multiplex PCR; the TCRdb copy retains only in-frame clones and omits some. Altogether around 100,000 clones are present, 90% being singletons, with the ten largest covering 2.9%. This entry is derived from a study of PD-1 blockade in classical Hodgkin lymphoma. Germline V lookup: CDR1 SEHNR, CDR2 FQNEAQ (reference sequence). The CDR3 contains 15 residues. V shed 1 base and J shed 0 bases, with 9 bases lying between them. The sample's time point: cycle 4 day 1 (C4D1), after about 6 weeks of nivolumab. The patients all showed relapse after autologous stem cell transplantation, while their brentuximab vedotin exposure varied. Study-wide results and limits: It was reported that newly diagnosed patients had less baseline TCR diversity than healthy donors.

The sample here was peripheral blood mononuclear cells (PBMCs), taken before the fourth cycle of nivolumab. The chain links TRBV7-9 to TRBJ1-1, with no clear D. This clonotype was obtained from a human donor with classical Hodgkin lymphoma. The CDR3 sequence: CASSLVKEMNTEAFF. CDR3 coding DNA: TGTGCCAGCAGCTTAGTTAAGGAGATGAACACTGAAGCTTTCTTT.